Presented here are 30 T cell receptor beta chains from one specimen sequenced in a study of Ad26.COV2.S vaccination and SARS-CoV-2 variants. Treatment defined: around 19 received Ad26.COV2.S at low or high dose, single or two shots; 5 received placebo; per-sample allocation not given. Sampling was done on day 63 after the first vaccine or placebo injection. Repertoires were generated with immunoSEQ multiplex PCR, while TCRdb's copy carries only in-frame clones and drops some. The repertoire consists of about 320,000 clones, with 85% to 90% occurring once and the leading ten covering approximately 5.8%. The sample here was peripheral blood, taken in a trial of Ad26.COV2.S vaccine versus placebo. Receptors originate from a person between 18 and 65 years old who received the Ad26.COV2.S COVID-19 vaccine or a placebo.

In DNA form, the CDR3 reads TGCGCCAGCAGCATCGACCCAGGGTTAATAGGAGGCTACACCTTC. This gives the protein CASSIDPGLIGGYTF. This chain links TRBV4-3 with TRBJ1-2; weak D call: TRBD1 (5 bases). Germline loops: CDR1 LGHNA, CDR2 YSLEER. The CDR3 is 15 residues long. With 5 bases removed from V and 8 bases from J, the gap between germline ends came to 21 bases.

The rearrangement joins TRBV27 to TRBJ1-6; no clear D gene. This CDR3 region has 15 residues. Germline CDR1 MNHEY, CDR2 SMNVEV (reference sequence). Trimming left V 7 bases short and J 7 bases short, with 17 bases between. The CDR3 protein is CASTLGQALNSPLHF. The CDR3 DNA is TGTGCCAGCACCTTGGGCCAGGCCCTCAATTCACCCCTCCACTTT.

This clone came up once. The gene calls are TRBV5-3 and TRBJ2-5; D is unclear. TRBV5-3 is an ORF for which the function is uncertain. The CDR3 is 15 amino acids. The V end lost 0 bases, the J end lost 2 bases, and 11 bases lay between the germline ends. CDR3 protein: CARSLEGSQQETQYF. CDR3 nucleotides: TGTGCCAGAAGCTTGGAAGGGTCCCAACAAGAGACCCAGTACTTC.

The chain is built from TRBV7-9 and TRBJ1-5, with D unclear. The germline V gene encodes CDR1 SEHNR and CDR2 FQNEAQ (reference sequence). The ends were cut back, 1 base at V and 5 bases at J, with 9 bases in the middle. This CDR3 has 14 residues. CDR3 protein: CASSLETEDQPQHF. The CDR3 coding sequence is TGTGCCAGCAGCTTAGAGACGGAAGATCAGCCCCAGCATTTT. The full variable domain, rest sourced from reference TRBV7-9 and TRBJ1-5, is DTGVSQNPRHKITKRGQNVTFRCDPISEHNRLYWYRQTLGQGPEFLTYFQNEAQLEKSRLLSDRFSAERPKGSFSTLEIQRTEQGDSAMYLCASSLETEDQPQHFGDGTRLSIL.

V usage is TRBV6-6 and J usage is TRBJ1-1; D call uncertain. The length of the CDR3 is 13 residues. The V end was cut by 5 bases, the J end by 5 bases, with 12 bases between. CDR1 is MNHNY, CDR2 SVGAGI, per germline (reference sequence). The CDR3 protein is CASSPMEVTEAFF. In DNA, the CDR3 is TGTGCCAGCAGTCCAATGGAGGTTACTGAAGCTTTCTTT.

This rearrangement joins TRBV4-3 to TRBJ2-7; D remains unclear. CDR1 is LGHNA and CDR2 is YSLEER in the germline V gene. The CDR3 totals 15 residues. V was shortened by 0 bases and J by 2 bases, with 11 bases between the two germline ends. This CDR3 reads CASSQDHGNPYEQYF. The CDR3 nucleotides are TGCGCCAGCAGCCAAGATCATGGGAACCCCTACGAGCAGTACTTC.

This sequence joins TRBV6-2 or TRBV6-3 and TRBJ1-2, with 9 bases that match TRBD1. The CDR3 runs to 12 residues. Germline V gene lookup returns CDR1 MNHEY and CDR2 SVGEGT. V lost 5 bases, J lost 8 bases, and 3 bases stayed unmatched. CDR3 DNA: TGTGCCAGCAGTCCAACAGGGGGCGGCTACACCTTC. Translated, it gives CASSPTGGGYTF.

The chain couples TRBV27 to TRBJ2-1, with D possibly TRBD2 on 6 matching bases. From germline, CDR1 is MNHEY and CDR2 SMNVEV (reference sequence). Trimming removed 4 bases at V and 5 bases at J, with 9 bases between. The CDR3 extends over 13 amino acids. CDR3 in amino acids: CASSWGLDNEQFF. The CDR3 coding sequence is TGTGCCAGCAGTTGGGGACTCGACAATGAGCAGTTCTTC.

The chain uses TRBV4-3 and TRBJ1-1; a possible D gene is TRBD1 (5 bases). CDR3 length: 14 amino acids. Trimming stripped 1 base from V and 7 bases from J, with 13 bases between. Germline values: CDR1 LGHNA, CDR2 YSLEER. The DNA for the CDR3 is TGCGCCAGCAGCCAAGGAGGCTCTAGGGGTGAAGCTTTCTTT. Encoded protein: CASSQGGSRGEAFF.

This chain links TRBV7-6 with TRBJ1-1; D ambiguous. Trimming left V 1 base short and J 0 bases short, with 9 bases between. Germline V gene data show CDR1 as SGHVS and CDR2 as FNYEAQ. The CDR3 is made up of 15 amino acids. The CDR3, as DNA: TGTGCCAGCAGCTTAGGGCTTGGGATGAACACTGAAGCTTTCTTT. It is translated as CASSLGLGMNTEAFF. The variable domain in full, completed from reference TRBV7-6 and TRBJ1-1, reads GAGVSQSPRYKVTKRGQDVALRCDPISGHVSLYWYRQALGQGPEFLTYFNYEAQQDKSGLPNDRFSAERPEGSISTLTIQRTEQRDSAMYRCASSLGLGMNTEAFFGQGTRLTVV.

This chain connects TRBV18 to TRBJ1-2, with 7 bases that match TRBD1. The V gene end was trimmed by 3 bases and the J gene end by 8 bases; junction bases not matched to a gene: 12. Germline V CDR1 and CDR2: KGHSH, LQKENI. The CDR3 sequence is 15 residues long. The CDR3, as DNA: TGTGCCAGCTCACCCACGTTGGACGGACAGGCAGGCTACACCTTC. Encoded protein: CASSPTLDGQAGYTF.

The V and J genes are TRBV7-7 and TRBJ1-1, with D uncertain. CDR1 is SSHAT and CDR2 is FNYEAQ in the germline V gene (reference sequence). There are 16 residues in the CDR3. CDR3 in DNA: TGTGCGTTCCCCTCTTTCTCCGAAATTGAGAACACTGAAGCTTTCTTT. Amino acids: CAFPSFSEIENTEAFF.

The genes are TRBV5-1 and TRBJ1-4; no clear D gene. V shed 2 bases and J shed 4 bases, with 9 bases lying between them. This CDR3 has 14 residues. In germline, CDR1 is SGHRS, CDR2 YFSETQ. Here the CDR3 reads CASSLSRDNEKLFF. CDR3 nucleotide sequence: TGCGCCAGCAGCTTAAGTCGAGATAATGAAAAACTGTTTTTT.

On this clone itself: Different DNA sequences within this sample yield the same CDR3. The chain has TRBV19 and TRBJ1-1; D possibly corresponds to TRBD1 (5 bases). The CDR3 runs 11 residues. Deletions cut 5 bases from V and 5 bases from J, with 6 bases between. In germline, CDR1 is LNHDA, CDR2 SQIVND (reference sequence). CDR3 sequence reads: CASSGGTEAFF. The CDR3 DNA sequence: TGTGCCAGTAGTGGGGGGACTGAAGCTTTCTTT.

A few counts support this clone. The CDR3 sequence: CASGDTSGGDTQYF. DNA of the CDR3: TGTGCCAGCGGAGACACTAGCGGAGGAGATACGCAGTATTTT. The chain recombines TRBV7-9 with TRBJ2-3, with 8 positions matching TRBD2. This CDR3 has 14 residues. V was clipped by 8 bases and J by 5 bases; unmatched bases: 9. CDR1 is SEHNR, CDR2 FQNEAQ, per germline (reference sequence).

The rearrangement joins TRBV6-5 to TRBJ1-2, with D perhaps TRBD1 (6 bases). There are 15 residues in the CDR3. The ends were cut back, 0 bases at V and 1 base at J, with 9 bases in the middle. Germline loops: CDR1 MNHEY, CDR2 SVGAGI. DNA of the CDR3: TGTGCCAGCAGTTACTCGGGACAAGTTAACTATGGCTACACCTTC. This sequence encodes CASSYSGQVNYGYTF.

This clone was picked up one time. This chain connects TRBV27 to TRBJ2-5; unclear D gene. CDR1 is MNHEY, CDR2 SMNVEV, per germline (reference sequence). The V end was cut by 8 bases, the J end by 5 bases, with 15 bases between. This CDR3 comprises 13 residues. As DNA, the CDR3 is TGTGCCAGCTCGACGGCGTTTGGGGAGACCCAGTACTTC. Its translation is CASSTAFGETQYF.

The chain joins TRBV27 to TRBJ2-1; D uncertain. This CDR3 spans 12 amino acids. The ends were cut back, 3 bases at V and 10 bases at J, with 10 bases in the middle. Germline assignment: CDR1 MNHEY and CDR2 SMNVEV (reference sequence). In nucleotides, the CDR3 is TGTGCCAGCAGTTTTTGGGGTCGGGAGCAGTTCTTC. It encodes CASSFWGREQFF.

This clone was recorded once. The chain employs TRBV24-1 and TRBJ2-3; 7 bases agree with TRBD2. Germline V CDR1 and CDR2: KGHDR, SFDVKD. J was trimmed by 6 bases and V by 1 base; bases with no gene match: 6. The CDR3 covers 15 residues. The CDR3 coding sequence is TGTGCCACCAGTGATTTTACCCAGGGAGGGGATACGCAGTATTTT. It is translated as CATSDFTQGGDTQYF.

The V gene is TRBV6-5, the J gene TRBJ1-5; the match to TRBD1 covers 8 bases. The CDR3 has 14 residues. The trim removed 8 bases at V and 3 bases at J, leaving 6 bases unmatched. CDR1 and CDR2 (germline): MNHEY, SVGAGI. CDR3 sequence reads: CASAPDRANQPQHF. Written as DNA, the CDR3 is TGTGCCAGCGCACCGGACAGGGCCAATCAGCCCCAGCATTTT.

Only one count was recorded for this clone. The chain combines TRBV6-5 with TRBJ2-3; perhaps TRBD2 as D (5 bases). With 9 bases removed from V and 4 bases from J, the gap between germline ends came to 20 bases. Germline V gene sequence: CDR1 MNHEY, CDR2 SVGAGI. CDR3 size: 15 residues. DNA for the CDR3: TGTGCCAGTATGCGGTGGCGGGCCTACCCAGATACGCAGTATTTT. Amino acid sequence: CASMRWRAYPDTQYF.

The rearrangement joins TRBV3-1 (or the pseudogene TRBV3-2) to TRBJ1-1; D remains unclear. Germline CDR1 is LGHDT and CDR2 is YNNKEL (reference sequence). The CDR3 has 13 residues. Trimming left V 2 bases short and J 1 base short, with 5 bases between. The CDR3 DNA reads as TGTGCCAGCAGCCAACGGGAGAACACTGAAGCTTTCTTT. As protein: CASSQRENTEAFF.

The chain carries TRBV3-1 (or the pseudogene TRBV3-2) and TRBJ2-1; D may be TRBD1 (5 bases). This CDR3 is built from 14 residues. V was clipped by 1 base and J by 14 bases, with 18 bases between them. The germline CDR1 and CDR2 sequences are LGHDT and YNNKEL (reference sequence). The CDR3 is CASSQGPLDSIEFF. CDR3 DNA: TGTGCCAGCAGCCAAGGGCCGCTCGACAGTATTGAGTTCTTC.

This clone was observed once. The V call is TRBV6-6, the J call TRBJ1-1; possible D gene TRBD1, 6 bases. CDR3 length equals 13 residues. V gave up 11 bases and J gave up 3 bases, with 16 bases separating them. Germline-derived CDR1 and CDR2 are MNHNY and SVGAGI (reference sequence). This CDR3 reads CALQGQGYTEAFF. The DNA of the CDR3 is TGTGCCTTACAGGGTCAGGGGTACACTGAAGCTTTCTTT.

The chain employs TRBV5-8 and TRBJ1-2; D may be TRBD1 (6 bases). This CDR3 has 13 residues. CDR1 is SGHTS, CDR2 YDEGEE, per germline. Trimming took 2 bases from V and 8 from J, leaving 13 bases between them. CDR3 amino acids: CASSFSGEVGYTF. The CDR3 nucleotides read TGTGCCAGCAGCTTTTCAGGGGAGGTCGGCTACACCTTC.

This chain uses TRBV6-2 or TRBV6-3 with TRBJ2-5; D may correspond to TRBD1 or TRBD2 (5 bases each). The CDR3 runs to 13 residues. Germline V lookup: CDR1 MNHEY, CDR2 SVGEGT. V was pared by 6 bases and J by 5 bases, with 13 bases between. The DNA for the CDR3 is TGTGCCAGCAGCTCAGAGGGGTTGGAGACCCAGTACTTC. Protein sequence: CASSSEGLETQYF.

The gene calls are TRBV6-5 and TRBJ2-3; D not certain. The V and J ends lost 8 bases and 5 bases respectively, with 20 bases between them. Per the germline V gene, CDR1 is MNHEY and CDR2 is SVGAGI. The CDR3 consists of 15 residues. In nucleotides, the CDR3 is TGTGCCAGCCTCCCGGGCCCCAACTTTCAAGATACGCAGTATTTT. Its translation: CASLPGPNFQDTQYF.

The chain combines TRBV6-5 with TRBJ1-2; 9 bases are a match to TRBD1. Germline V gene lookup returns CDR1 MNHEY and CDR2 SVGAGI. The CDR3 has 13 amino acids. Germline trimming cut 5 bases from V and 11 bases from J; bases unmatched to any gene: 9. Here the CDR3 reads CASSLPGQGPYTF. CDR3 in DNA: TGTGCCAGCAGTCTACCGGGACAGGGTCCTTACACCTTC.

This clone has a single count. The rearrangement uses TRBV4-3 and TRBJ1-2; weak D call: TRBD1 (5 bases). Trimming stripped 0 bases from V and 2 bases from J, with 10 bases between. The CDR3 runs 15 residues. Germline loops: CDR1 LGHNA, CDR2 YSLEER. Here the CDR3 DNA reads TGCGCCAGCAGCCAAGATCGACGGGGGAACTATGGCTACACCTTC. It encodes CASSQDRRGNYGYTF.

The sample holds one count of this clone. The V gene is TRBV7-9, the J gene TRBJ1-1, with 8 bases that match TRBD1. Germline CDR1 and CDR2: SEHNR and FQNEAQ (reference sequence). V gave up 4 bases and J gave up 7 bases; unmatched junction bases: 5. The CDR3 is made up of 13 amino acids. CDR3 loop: CASSSRDRFEAFF. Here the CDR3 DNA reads TGTGCCAGCAGCTCGAGGGACAGGTTTGAAGCTTTCTTT.